This T cell receptor (beta chain) was obtained from a study of T-cell reconstitution after alpha-beta-depleted transplantation in children. Notes on the study in general: Several hundred graft clones that had expanded were reportedly the source of alpha-beta T cells about two months after transplant. Counts and diversity of T cells one year after transplant came mostly from newly produced T cells.

The CDR3 covers 17 residues. Library preparation (for TCRbeta) was performed with unique molecular identifiers. TCRdb fed the PCR reads into MiXCR, producing one record per CDR3 protein. The data show 550,000 to 600,000 distinct CDR3 sequences, with 23% seen just once and around an eighth held by the top ten. As for this clonotype: What it binds is unknown.

The chain joins TRBV21-1 to TRBJ1-1; TRBD1 was called by the table and not checked on the DNA. TRBV21-1 is marked as a pseudogene. The sample in question was PBMCs, mostly from graft donor cells, obtained 360 days after TCRalphabeta/CD19-depleted stem cell transplant. The sequence derives from a boy under two years old who had a stem cell transplant for acute myeloid leukemia, so the T cells may come from the graft donor. The CDR3 DNA reads as TGTGCCAGCAGCAGACGAGGGGGGAAGGGACCCTACACTGAAGCTTTCTTT. This sequence encodes CASSRRGGKGPYTEAFF.